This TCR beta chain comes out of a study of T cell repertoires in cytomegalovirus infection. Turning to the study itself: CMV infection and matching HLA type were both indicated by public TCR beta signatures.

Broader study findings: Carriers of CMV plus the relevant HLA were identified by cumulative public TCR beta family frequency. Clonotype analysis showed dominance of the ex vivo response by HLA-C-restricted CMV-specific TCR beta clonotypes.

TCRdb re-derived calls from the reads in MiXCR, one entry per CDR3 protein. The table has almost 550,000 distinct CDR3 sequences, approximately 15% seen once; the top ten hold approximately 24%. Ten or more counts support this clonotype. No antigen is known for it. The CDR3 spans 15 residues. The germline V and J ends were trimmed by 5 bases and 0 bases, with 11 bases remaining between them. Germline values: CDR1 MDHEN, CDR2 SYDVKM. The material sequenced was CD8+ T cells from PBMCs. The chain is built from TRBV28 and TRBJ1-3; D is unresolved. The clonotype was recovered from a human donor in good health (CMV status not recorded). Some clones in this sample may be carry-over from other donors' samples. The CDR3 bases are TGTGCCAGCAGTCCCATCGTACCCTCTGGAAACACCATATATTTT. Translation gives CASSPIVPSGNTIYF.